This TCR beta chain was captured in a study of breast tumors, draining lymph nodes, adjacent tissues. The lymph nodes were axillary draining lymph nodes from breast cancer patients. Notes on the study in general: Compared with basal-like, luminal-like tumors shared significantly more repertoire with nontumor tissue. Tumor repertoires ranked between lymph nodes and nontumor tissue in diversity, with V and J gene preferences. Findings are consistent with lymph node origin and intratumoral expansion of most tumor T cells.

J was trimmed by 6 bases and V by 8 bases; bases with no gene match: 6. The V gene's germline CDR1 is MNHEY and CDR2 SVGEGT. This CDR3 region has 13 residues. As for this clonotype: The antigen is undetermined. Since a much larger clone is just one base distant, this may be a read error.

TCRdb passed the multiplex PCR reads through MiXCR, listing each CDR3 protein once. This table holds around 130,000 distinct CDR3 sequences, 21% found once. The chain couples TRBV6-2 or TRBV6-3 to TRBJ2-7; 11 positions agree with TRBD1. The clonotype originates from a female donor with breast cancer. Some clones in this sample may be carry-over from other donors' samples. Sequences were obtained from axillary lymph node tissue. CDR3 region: CASLDRGLIEQYF. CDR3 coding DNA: TGTGCCAGCTTGGACAGGGGGCTCATCGAGCAGTACTTC.